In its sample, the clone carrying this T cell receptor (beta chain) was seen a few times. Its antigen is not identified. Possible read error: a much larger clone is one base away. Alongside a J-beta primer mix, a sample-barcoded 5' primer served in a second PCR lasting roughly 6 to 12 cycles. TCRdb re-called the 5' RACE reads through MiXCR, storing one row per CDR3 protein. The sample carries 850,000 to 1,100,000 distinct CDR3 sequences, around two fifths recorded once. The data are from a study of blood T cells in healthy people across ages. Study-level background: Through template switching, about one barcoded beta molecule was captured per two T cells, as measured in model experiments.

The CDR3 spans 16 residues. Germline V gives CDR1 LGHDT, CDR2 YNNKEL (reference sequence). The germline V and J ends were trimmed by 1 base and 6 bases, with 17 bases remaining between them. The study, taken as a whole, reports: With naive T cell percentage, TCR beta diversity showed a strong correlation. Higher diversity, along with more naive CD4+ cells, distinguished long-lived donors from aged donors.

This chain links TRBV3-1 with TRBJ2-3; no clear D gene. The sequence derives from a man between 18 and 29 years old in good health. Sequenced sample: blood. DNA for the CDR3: TGTGCCAGCAGCCAAGTAAGGTACGACGAGTTGGATACGCAGTATTTT. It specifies CASSQVRYDELDTQYF.